The 19 T cell receptor beta chains below all came from one sample that was sequenced in a study of early T cells in non-severe SARS-CoV-2 infection. TCRdb itself ran the 5' RACE reads through MiXCR, one entry per CDR3 protein. The sample has about 35,000 distinct CDR3 sequences, over 6.5% seen once. What was sequenced was whole blood. These receptors were taken from an adult who was a healthcare worker with PCR-confirmed SARS-CoV-2 infection or an uninfected control (not recorded which).

This clonotype was picked up many times. The gene calls are TRBV11-2 and TRBJ2-5; D is perhaps TRBD1 or TRBD2 (5 bases each). From germline, CDR1 is SGHAT and CDR2 FQNNGV. The length of the CDR3 is 13 residues. Trimming stripped 5 bases from V and 4 bases from J, with 11 bases between. CDR3 region: CASSLRDLETQYF. CDR3 DNA: TGTGCCAGCAGCCTAAGGGACCTAGAGACCCAGTACTTC.

This clonotype turned up a few times. The chain couples TRBV6-1 to TRBJ2-1; D perhaps matches TRBD2 (5 bases). The germline CDR1 and CDR2 sequences are MNHNS and SASEGT. The CDR3 has 15 amino acids. Trimming cost V 6 bases and J 2 bases, with 14 bases left between them. CDR3 loop: CASRVGSETYNEQFF. The CDR3 coding sequence is TGTGCCAGCAGGGTGGGTAGCGAGACCTACAATGAGCAGTTCTTC.

The chain carries TRBV7-9 and TRBJ2-3; 8 bases align to TRBD2. The V gene end was trimmed by 5 bases and the J gene end by 8 bases; junction bases not matched to a gene: 18. The germline V gene encodes CDR1 SEHNR and CDR2 FQNEAQ (reference sequence). The CDR3 extends over 17 amino acids. Here the CDR3 reads CASSESGGLGAGATQYF. The CDR3 DNA reads TGTGCCAGCAGCGAAAGCGGGGGTTTGGGAGCTGGGGCTACGCAGTATTTT.

V is TRBV24-1 and J is TRBJ1-5; D uncertain. V lost 7 bases and J 0 bases, leaving 9 bases between the germline ends. Germline V CDR1 and CDR2: KGHDR, SFDVKD. This CDR3 has 14 residues. CDR3 nucleotides: TGTGCCACCAGAGGACTCGATAGCAATCAGCCCCAGCATTTT. Translated, it gives CATRGLDSNQPQHF.

This clonotype is labeled as medium-sized. The chain carries TRBV25-1 and TRBJ2-3; D is uncertain. Germline CDR1 MGHDK, CDR2 SYGVNS. The CDR3 extends over 12 amino acids. V dropped 6 bases and J dropped 0 bases, with 4 bases sitting between them. The CDR3 sequence is CASSLSTDTQYF. As DNA, the CDR3 is TGTGCCAGCAGCTTAAGCACAGATACGCAGTATTTT.

This clonotype was seen at least ten times. The rearrangement joins TRBV5-1 to TRBJ1-4; 7 bases fit TRBD1. V lost 1 base to trimming and J lost 4 bases; unmatched junction nucleotides: 4. Germline V gene data show CDR1 as SGHRS and CDR2 as YFSETQ. CDR3 size: 15 residues. CDR3 in DNA: TGCGCCAGCAGCTTGACAGGGGAAAGTAATGAAAAACTGTTTTTT. It is translated as CASSLTGESNEKLFF. The full variable domain, with the rest looked up from reference TRBV5-1 and TRBJ1-4, is KAGVTQTPRYLIKTRGQQVTLSCSPISGHRSVSWYQQTPGQGLQFLFEYFSETQRNKGNFPGRFSGRQFSNSRSEMNVSTLELGDSALYLCASSLTGESNEKLFFGSGTQLSVL.

This clonotype was observed many times. V is TRBV28 and J is TRBJ1-5, with no clear D. Trimming shortened V by 7 bases and J by 0 bases, and 22 bases separated the two germline ends. Germline V gene data show CDR1 as MDHEN and CDR2 as SYDVKM. The CDR3 has 18 residues. CDR3 bases: TGTGCCAGCAAAGGACTGAAAGGGTCGGGATATAGCAATCAGCCCCAGCATTTT. It translates to CASKGLKGSGYSNQPQHF.

By proportion, this clonotype is medium-sized (0.01 to 0.1%). J is TRBJ2-3 and V is TRBV20-1, with 12 bases fitting TRBD2. The CDR3 extends over 17 amino acids. Germline CDR1 DFQATT, CDR2 SNEGSKA (reference sequence). Trimming at V came to 2 bases and at J to 4 bases, leaving 10 bases not matched to a gene. CDR3: CSARRRLAGVGADTQYF. CDR3 sequence (DNA): TGCAGTGCTAGACGCCGACTAGCGGGAGTTGGGGCAGATACGCAGTATTTT.

Sample share makes this clonotype medium-sized. This chain connects TRBV18 to TRBJ2-5; possibly TRBD1 for D (5 bases). The germline V and J ends were trimmed by 7 bases and 6 bases, with 12 bases remaining between them. Germline V lookup: CDR1 KGHSH, CDR2 LQKENI. The CDR3 runs 12 residues. CDR3 loop: CASFDSKKTQYF. The CDR3 nucleotides read TGTGCCAGCTTCGACAGTAAAAAGACCCAGTACTTC. Based on the CDR3 plus reference TRBV18 and TRBJ2-5, the full variable domain is NAGVMQNPRHLVRRRGQEARLRCSPMKGHSHVYWYRQLPEEGLKFMVYLQKENIIDESGMPKERFSAEFPKEGPSILRIQQVVRGDSAAYFCASFDSKKTQYFGPGTRLLVL.

This clonotype was recorded at least ten times. The CDR3 here is CASSLRSGTEAFF. For the CDR3, the DNA is TGTGCCAGCAGCTTAAGGAGCGGCACTGAAGCTTTCTTT. This chain connects TRBV7-3 to TRBJ1-1; D unclear. V lost 1 base, J lost 4 bases, and 7 bases lay in between. The CDR3 runs 13 residues. Per the germline V gene, CDR1 is SGHTA and CDR2 is FQGTGA.

Relative to its sample, this clonotype is medium-sized. The rearrangement uses TRBV29-1 and TRBJ2-3; D may correspond to TRBD1 or TRBD2 (5 bases each). V lost 7 bases and J lost 4, with 15 bases in between. Germline V gives CDR1 SQVTM, CDR2 ANQGSEA. There are 13 residues in the CDR3. CDR3 residues: CSGRAGGADTQYF. CDR3 sequence (DNA): TGCAGCGGCAGGGCGGGTGGGGCAGATACGCAGTATTTT.

This clonotype came up a few times. The gene calls are TRBV2 and TRBJ2-1; 8 bases match TRBD1. Germline trimming cut 10 bases from V and 1 base from J; bases unmatched to any gene: 6. Germline CDR1 and CDR2: SNHLY and FYNNEI. The CDR3 consists of 14 residues. CDR3 region: CANQGTGSYNEQFF. The DNA of the CDR3 is TGTGCCAACCAAGGGACAGGATCCTACAATGAGCAGTTCTTC.

The table lists this clonotype with many counts. The chain combines TRBV2 with TRBJ2-1; a weak D match, TRBD2 (5 bases). The CDR3 contains 12 residues. Trimming cost V 6 bases and J 8 bases, with 11 bases left between them. From germline, CDR1 is SNHLY and CDR2 FYNNEI. The CDR3 DNA sequence: TGTGCCAGCAGGCCAACCGGGGATGAGCAGTTCTTC. Translated: CASRPTGDEQFF. Complete variable domain (other parts from reference TRBV2 and TRBJ2-1): EPEVTQTPSHQVTQMGQEVILRCVPISNHLYFYWYRQILGQKVEFLVSFYNNEISEKSEIFDDQFSVERPDGSNFTLKIRSTKLEDSAMYFCASRPTGDEQFFGPGTRLTVL.

This clonotype was observed a few times. This sequence joins TRBV10-3 and TRBJ1-6; no reliable D call. This CDR3 comprises 12 residues. With 7 bases removed from V and 6 bases from J, the gap between germline ends came to 7 bases. Germline V lookup: CDR1 ENHRY, CDR2 SYGVKD. The CDR3 DNA reads TGTGCCATCACGGACGGTAATTCACCCCTCCACTTT. It yields the protein CAITDGNSPLHF.

A few counts support this clonotype. V is TRBV28 and J is TRBJ1-2, with D hard to call. Germline lookup yields CDR1 MDHEN and CDR2 SYDVKM. The CDR3 is made up of 13 amino acids. V dropped 7 bases and J dropped 7 bases, with 16 bases sitting between them. CDR3 sequence reads: CASTPGGMGGYTF. CDR3 nucleotide sequence: TGTGCCAGCACCCCCGGAGGAATGGGTGGCTACACCTTC.

The chain joins TRBV19 to TRBJ1-2; 9 nucleotides line up with TRBD1. The CDR3 loop spans 15 amino acids. Trimming cost V 5 bases and J 6 bases; bases outside gene matches: 10. CDR1 is LNHDA and CDR2 is SQIVND in the germline V gene (reference sequence). The CDR3 bases are TGTGCCAGTAGTCCACCTGGGAGGGACAGGGATGGCTACACCTTC. As protein: CASSPPGRDRDGYTF.

The rearrangement uses TRBV13 and TRBJ2-2; D remains ambiguous. Germline V gene sequence: CDR1 PRHDT, CDR2 FYEKMQ (reference sequence). V was pared by 6 bases and J by 6 bases, with 17 bases between. The CDR3 is 15 residues long. CDR3 sequence (DNA): TGTGCCAGCAGGCCAGAGGTAGAAAGATCCGGGGAGCTGTTTTTT. It translates to CASRPEVERSGELFF.

There are many counts of this clonotype. The V gene is TRBV29-1, the J gene TRBJ1-5, with D unclear. Between the trimmed V and J ends, which lost 3 bases and 2 bases, there was a span of 5 bases. Germline loops: CDR1 SQVTM, CDR2 ANQGSEA. This CDR3 is 12 amino acids long. The CDR3 here is CSVEDGNQPQHF. CDR3 bases: TGCAGCGTTGAGGACGGCAATCAGCCCCAGCATTTT.

This clonotype was recorded many times. The chain carries TRBV20-1 and TRBJ2-3; TRBD1 aligns across 7 bases. Germline trimming cut 5 bases from V and 7 bases from J; bases unmatched to any gene: 9. There are 13 residues in the CDR3. The germline V gene encodes CDR1 DFQATT and CDR2 SNEGSKA (reference sequence). CDR3 DNA sequence: TGCAGTGCTGGGGGACAGCTCCTCCATACGCAGTATTTT. Residues: CSAGGQLLHTQYF.